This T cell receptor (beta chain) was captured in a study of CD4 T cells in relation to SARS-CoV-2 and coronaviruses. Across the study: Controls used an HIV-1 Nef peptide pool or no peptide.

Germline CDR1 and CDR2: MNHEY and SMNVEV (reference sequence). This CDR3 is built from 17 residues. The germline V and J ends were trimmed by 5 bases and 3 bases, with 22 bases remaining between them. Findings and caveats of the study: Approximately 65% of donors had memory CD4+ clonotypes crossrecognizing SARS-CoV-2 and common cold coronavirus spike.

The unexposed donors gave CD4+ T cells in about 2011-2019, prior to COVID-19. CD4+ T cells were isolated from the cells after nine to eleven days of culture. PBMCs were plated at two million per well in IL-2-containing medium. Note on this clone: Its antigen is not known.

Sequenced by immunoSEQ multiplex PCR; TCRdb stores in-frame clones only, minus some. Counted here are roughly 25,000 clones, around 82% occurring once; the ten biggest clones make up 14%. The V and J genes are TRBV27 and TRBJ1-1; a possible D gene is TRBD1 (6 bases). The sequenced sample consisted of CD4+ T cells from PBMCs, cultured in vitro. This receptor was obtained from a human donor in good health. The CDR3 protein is CASSHQGGIGRYTEAFF. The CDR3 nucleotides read TGTGCCAGCAGTCATCAAGGGGGTATAGGTAGGTACACTGAAGCTTTCTTT.